This T cell receptor (beta chain) was captured by sequencing in a study of T cells in tuberculosis. About the research overall: CD1B tetramers identified T cells specific for mycobacterial lipid GMM. IGRA-negative adolescents, IGRA-positive adolescents with latent tuberculosis and adults with active tuberculosis formed this South African cohort.

In regard to this clone: Its antigen is not identified.

Notes on the study in general: Cases with active tuberculosis were adults, while controls were adolescents.

The method was immunoSEQ multiplex PCR; TCRdb's version includes in-frame clones alone and lacks a portion of them. The data show roughly 29,000 clones, approximately 93% seen once. The V segment lost 3 bases and the J segment 10 bases; nucleotides outside the gene matches: 8. The CDR3 runs 13 residues. Germline values: CDR1 ENHRY, CDR2 SYGVKD. The chain combines TRBV10-3 with TRBJ1-1, with 7 bases lining up with TRBD1. Sequences were obtained from PBMCs. The sequence came from a donor between 10 and 29 years old with latent tuberculosis or without tuberculosis infection. The CDR3 region is CAISEGQARLAFF. CDR3 DNA: TGTGCCATCAGTGAAGGACAGGCCCGGCTAGCTTTCTTT.